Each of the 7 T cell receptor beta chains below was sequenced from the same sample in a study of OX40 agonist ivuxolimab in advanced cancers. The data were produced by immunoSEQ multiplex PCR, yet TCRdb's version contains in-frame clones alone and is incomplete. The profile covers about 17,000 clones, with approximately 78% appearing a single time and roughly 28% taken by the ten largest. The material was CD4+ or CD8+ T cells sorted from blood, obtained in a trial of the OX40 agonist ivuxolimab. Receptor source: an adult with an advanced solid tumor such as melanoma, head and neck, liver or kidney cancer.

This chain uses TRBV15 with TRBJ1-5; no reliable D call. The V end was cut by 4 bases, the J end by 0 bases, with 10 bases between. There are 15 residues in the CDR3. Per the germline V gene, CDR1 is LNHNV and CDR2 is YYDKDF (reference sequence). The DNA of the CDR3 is TGTGCCACCAGCACGCTGGGATATAGCAATCAGCCCCAGCATTTT. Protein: CATSTLGYSNQPQHF.

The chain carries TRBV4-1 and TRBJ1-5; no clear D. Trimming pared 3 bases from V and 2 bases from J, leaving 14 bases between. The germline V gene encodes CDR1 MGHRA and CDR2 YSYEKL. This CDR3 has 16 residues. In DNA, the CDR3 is TGCGCCAGCAGCCAGTACGGGTTGGAGGGCAATCAGCCCCAGCATTTT. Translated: CASSQYGLEGNQPQHF.

Here the CDR3 reads CASSLDRVYNSPLHF. In DNA, the CDR3 is TGTGCCAGCAGCCTGGACAGGGTTTATAATTCACCCCTCCACTTT. The rearrangement uses TRBV28 and TRBJ1-6; 8 bases are shared with TRBD1. The CDR3 runs to 15 residues. Germline V gene sequence: CDR1 MDHEN, CDR2 SYDVKM. V was pared by 6 bases and J by 4 bases, with 5 bases of the junction left unmatched.

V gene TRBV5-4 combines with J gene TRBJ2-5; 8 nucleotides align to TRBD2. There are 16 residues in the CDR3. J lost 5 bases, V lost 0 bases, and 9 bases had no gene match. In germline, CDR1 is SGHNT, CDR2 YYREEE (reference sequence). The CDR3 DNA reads TGTGCCAGCAGCTTGGTCGGACTAGCAATTTCGGAGACCCAGTACTTC. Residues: CASSLVGLAISETQYF.

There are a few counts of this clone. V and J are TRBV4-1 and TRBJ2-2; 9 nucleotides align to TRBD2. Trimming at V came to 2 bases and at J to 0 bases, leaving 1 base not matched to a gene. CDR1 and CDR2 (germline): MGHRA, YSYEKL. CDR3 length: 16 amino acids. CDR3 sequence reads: CASSQWTSANTGELFF. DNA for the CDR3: TGCGCCAGCAGCCAATGGACTAGCGCGAACACCGGGGAGCTGTTTTTT.

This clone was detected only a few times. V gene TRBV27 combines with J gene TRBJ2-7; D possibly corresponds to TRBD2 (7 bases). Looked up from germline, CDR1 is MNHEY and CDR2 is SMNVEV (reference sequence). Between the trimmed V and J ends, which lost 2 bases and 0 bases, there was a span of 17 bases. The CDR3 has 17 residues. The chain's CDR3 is CASSLLTRGGISYEQYF. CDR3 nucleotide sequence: TGTGCCAGCAGTTTACTCACTAGGGGGGGAATCTCCTACGAGCAGTACTTC.

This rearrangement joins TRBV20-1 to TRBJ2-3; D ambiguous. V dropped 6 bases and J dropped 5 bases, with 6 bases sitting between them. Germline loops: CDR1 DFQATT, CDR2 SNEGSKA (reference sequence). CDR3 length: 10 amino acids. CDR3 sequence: CSAEKDTQYF. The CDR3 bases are TGCAGTGCGGAGAAAGATACGCAGTATTTT.